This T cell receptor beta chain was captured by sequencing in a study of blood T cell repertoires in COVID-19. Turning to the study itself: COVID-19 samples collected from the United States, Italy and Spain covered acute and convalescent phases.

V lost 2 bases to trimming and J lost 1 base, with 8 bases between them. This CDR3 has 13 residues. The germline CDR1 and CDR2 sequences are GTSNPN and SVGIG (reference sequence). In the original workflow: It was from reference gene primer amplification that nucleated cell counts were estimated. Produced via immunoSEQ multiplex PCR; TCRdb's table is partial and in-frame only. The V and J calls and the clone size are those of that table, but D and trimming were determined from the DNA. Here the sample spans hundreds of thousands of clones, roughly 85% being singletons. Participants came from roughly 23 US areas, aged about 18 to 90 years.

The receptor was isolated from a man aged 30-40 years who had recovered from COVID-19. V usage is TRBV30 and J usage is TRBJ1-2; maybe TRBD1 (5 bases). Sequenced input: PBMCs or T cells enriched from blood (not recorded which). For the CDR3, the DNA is TGTGCCTGGAGTAGGGGATTTAACTATGGCTACACCTTC. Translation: CAWSRGFNYGYTF.